This section outlines one T cell receptor beta chain sequence together with its context. Its target antigen remains unknown. It has no much larger one-base neighbor in the sample; base qualities were not kept. The library was generated by the immunoSEQ multiplex PCR assay. Not all clones reach the TCRdb copy of this immuneACCESS table, which keeps in-frame sequences only. Checked studies attribute under half of the gap to unresolved V genes and leave the rest unexplained. Present in this sample are fewer than 55,000 clones, about 90% of which were seen just once. The ten largest clonotypes hold less than 0.6% of the sample. Its CDR3 holds 16 amino acids, cysteine through phenylalanine. The entry retains the CDR3 DNA only, 48 bases that are in frame from base 1. Trimming removed 4 bases from V and 0 bases from J; the gene matches leave 7 bases unexplained. From the germline V gene (reference sequence), CDR1 is LNHDA and CDR2 is SQIVND.

The data stem from a study of T cell changes during pregnancy in multiple sclerosis (dated by TCRdb to the late 2010s). About the full investigation: The study examined how the T cell repertoire changed over the course of pregnancy in women with multiple sclerosis.

The sequence joins TRBV19 to TRBJ1-1; 8 of the junction bases match TRBD1. This clonotype originated in a female donor with multiple sclerosis, enrolled in a pregnancy study. The sample consisted of CD4+ T cells from peripheral blood mononuclear cells, taken in the third trimester of pregnancy. CDR3 sequence: CASSTLTGEMNTEAFF. DNA sequence: TGTGCCAGTAGTACCCTGACAGGGGAGATGAACACTGAAGCTTTCTTT.